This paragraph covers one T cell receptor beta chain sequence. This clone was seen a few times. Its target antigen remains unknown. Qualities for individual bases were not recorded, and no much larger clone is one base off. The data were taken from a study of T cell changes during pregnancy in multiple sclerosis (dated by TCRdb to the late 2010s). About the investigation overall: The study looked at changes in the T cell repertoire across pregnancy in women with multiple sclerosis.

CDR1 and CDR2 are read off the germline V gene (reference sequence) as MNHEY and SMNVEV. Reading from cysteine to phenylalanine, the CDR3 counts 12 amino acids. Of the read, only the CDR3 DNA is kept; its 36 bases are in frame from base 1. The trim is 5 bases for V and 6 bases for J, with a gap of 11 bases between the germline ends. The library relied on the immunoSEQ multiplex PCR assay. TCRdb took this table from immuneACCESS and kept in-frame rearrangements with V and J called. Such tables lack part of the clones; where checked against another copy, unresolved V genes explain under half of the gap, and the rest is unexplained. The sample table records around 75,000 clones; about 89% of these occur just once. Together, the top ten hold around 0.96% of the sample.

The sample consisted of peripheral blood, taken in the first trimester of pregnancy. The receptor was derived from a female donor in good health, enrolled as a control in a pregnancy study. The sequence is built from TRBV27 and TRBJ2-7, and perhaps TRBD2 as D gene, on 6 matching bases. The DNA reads TGTGCCAGCAGTCCCTCGGAGGGCGAGCAGTACTTC. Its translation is CASSPSEGEQYF.